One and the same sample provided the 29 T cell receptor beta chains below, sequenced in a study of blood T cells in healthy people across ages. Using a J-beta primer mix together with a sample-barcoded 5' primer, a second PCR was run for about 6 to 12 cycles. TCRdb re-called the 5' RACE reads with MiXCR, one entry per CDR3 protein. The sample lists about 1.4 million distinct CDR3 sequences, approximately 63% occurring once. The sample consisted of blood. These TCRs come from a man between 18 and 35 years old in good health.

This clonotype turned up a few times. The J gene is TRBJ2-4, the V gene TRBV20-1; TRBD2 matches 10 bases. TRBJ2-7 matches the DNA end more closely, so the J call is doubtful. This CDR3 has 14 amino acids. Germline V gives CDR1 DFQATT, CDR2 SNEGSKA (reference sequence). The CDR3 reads CSARVLAGDYEQYF. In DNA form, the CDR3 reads TGCAGTGCTAGAGTTCTAGCGGGAGACTACGAGCAGTACTTC.

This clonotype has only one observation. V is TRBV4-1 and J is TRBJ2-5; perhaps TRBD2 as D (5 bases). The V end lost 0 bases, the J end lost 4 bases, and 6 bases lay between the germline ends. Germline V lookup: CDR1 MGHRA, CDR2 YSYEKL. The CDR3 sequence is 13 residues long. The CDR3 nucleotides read TGCGCCAGCAGCCAAGACGGGATAGAGACCCAGTACTTC. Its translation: CASSQDGIETQYF.

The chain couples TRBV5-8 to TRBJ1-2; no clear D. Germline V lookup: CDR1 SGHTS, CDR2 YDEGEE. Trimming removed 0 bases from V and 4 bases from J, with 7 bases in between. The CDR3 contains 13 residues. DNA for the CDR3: TGTGCCAGCAGCTTGGTTCTGAGCTATGGCTACACCTTC. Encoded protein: CASSLVLSYGYTF.

The CDR3 nucleotides read TGCAGTGCTAGGGCCCTGGGGACTAGCGGAGCGGGTGCCATAGTCAAAAACATTCAGTACTTC. Amino acids: CSARALGTSGAGAIVKNIQYF. The J gene is TRBJ2-4, the V gene TRBV20-1; TRBD2 aligns across 11 bases. Germline V CDR1 and CDR2: DFQATT, SNEGSKA (reference sequence). This CDR3 has 21 residues. V was clipped by 3 bases and J by 3 bases; unmatched bases: 22.

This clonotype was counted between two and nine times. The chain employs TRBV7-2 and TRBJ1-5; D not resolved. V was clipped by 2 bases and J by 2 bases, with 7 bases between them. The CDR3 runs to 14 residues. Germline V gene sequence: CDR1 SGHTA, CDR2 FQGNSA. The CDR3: CASSLMTGNQPQHF. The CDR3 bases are TGTGCCAGCAGCTTAATGACGGGCAATCAGCCCCAGCATTTT. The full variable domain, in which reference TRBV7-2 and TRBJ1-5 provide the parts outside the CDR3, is GAGVSQSPSNKVTEKGKDVELRCDPISGHTALYWYRQSLGQGLEFLIYFQGNSAPDKSGLPSDRFSAERTGGSVSTLTIQRTQQEDSAVYLCASSLMTGNQPQHFGDGTRLSIL.

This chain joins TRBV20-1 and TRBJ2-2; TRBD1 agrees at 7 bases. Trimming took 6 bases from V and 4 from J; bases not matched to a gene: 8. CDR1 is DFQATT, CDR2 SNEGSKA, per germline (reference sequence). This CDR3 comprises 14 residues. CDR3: CSARQGGFTGELFF. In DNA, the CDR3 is TGCAGTGCCCGACAGGGCGGTTTCACCGGGGAGCTGTTTTTT.

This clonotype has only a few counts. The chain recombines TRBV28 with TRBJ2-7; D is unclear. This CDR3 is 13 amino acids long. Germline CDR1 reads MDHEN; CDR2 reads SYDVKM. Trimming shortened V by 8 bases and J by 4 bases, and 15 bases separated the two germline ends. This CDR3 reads CASYSTELYEQYF. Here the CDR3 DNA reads TGTGCCAGCTACTCGACGGAACTTTACGAGCAGTACTTC.

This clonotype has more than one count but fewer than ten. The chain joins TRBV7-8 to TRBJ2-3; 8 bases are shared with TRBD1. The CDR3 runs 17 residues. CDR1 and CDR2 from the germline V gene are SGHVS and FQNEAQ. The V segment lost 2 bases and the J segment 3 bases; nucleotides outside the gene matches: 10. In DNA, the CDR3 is TGTGCCAGCAGCTTACGACCAGGACAGGGTATAACAGATACGCAGTATTTT. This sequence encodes CASSLRPGQGITDTQYF.

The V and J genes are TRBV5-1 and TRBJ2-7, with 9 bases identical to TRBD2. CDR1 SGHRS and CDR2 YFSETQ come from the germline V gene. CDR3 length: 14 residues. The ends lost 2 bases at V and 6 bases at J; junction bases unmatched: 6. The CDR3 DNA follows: TGCGCCAGCAGCTTTGGTAGCGGGAGTCGCGAGCAGTACTTC. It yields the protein CASSFGSGSREQYF.

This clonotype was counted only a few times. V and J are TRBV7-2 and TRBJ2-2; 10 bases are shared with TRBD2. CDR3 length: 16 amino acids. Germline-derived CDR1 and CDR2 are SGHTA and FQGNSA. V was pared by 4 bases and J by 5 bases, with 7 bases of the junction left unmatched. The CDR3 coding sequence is TGTGCCAGCAGCTCTCCCGGGACTAGCGTTACCGGGGAGCTGTTTTTT. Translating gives CASSSPGTSVTGELFF.

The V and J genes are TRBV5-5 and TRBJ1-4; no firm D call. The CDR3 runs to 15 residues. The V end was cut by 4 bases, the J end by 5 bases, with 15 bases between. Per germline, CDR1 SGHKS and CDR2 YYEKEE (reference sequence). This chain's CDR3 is CASSPEEGGNEKLFF. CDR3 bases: TGTGCCAGCAGCCCGGAGGAGGGCGGAAATGAAAAACTGTTTTTT.

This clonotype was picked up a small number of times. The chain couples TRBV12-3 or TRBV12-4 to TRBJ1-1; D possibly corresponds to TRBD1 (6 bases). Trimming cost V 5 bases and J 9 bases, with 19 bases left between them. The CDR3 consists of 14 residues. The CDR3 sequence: CASSPLDRIGKAFF. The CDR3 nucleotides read TGTGCCAGCAGTCCTCTCGACAGGATTGGAAAAGCTTTCTTT.

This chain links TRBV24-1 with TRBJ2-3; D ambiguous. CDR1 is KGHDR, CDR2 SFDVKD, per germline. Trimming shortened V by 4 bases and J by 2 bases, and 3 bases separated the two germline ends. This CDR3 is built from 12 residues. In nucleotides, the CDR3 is TGTGCCACCAGTGAGACCACAGATACGCAGTATTTT. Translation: CATSETTDTQYF.

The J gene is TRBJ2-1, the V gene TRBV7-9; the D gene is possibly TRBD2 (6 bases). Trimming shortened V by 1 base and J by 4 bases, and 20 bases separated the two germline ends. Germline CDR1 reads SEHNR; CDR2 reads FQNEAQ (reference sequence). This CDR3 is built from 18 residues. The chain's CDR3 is CASSLGSTRTRGYNEQFF. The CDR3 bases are TGTGCCAGCAGCTTAGGCAGCACTCGGACACGGGGGTACAATGAGCAGTTCTTC.

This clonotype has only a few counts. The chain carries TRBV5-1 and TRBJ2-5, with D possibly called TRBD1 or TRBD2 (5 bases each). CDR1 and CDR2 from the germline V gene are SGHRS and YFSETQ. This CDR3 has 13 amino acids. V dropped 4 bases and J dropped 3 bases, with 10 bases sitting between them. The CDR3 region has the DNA TGCGCCAGCAGCCGGGACGGGGAAGAGACCCAGTACTTC. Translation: CASSRDGEETQYF.

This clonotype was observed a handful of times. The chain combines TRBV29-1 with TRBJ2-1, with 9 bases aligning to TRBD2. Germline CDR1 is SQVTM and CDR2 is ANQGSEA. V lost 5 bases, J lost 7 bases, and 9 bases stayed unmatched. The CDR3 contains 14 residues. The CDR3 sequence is CSVRPGLATNEQFF. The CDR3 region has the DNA TGCAGCGTTCGACCGGGACTAGCAACGAATGAGCAGTTCTTC.

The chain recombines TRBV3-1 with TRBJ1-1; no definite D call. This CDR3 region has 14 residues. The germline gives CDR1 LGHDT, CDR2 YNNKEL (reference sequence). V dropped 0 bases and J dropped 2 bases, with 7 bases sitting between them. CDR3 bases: TGTGCCAGCAGCCAAGATCCGGGAAACACTGAAGCTTTCTTT. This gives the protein CASSQDPGNTEAFF.

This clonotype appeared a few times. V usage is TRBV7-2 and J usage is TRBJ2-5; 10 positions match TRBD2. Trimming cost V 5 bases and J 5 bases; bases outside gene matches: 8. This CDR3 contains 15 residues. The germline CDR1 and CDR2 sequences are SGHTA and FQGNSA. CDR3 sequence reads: CASSPGLAETETQYF. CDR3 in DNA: TGTGCCAGCAGCCCAGGACTAGCGGAAACGGAGACCCAGTACTTC.

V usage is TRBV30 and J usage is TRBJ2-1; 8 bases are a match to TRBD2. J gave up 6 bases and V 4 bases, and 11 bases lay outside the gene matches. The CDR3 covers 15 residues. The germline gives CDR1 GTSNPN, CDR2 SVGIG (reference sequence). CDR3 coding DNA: TGTGCCTGGACCCGCTTGGCTAGCGGGCGCAATGAGCAGTTCTTC. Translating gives CAWTRLASGRNEQFF.

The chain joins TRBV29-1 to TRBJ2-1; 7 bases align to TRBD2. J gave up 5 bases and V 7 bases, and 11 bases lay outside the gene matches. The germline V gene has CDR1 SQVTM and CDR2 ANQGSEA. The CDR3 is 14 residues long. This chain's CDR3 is CSAHGTTLNNEQFF. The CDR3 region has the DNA TGCAGCGCCCATGGGACTACTTTGAACAATGAGCAGTTCTTC.

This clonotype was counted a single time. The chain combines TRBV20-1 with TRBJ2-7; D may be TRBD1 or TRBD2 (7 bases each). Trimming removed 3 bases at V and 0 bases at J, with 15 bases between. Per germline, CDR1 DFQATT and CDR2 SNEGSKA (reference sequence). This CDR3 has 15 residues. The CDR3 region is CSAREAGQSSYEQYF. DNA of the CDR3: TGCAGTGCTAGGGAAGCGGGACAGAGCTCCTACGAGCAGTACTTC.

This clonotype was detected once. CDR3 residues: CSVNGENYNEQFF. The DNA for the CDR3 is TGCAGCGTTAACGGTGAAAACTACAATGAGCAGTTCTTC. J is TRBJ2-1 and V is TRBV29-1; D remains unclear. Trimming shortened V by 5 bases and J by 3 bases, and 11 bases separated the two germline ends. Germline V gene data show CDR1 as SQVTM and CDR2 as ANQGSEA. This CDR3 comprises 13 residues.

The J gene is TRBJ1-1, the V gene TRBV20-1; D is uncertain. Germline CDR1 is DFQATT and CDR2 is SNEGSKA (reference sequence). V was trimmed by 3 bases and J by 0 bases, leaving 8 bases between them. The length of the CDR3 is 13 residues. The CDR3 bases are TGCAGTGCTAGGGCTGGTTTGAACACTGAAGCTTTCTTT. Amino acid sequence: CSARAGLNTEAFF.

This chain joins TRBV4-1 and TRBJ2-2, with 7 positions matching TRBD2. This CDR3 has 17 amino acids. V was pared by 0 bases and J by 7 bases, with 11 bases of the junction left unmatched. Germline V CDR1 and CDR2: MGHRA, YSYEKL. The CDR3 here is CASSQEGGSHRIGELFF. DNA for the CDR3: TGCGCCAGCAGCCAAGAAGGCGGGAGTCATCGCATCGGGGAGCTGTTTTTT.

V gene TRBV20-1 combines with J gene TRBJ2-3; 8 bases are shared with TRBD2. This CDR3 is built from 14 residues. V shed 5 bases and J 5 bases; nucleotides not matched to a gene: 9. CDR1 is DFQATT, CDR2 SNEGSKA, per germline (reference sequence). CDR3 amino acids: CSALAGRNLDTQYF. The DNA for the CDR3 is TGCAGTGCTCTAGCGGGTAGAAATTTAGATACGCAGTATTTT.

CDR3 in amino acids: CSAVRTGVPAGGRPDTQYF. CDR3 DNA sequence: TGCAGTGCCGTCCGAACCGGGGTTCCAGCGGGAGGGCGCCCCGATACGCAGTATTTT. This sequence joins TRBV20-1 and TRBJ2-3; 10 bases are shared with TRBD2. The junction had 24 bases not matched to a gene; V was cut back by 6 bases and J by 6 bases. CDR3 length equals 19 residues. CDR1 and CDR2 from the germline V gene are DFQATT and SNEGSKA (reference sequence).

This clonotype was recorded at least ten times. The CDR3 region has the DNA TGTGCCAGCAGTTACTCCGGACTAGCGGGGACAGATACGCAGTATTTT. This sequence encodes CASSYSGLAGTDTQYF. This chain uses TRBV6-5 with TRBJ2-3; TRBD2 matches 12 bases. Germline V lookup: CDR1 MNHEY, CDR2 SVGAGI. CDR3 size: 16 residues. Trimming cost V 0 bases and J 3 bases; bases outside gene matches: 1.

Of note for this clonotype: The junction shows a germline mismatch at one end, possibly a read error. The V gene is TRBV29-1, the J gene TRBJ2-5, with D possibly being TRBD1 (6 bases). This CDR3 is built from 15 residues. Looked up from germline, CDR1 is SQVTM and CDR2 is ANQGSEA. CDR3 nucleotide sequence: TGCAGCGTTAACACCAGGGGACGGCCCCAAGAGGCCCAGTACTTC. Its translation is CSVNTRGRPQEAQYF.

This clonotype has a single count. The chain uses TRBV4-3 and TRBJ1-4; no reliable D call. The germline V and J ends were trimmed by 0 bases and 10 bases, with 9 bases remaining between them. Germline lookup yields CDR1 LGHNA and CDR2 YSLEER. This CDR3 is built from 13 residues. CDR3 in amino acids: CASSQEIGIKLFF. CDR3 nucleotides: TGCGCCAGCAGCCAAGAGATAGGGATAAAACTGTTTTTT.